These 32 T cell receptor beta chains came from one sample sequenced in a study of cytomegalovirus exposure and HLA in healthy donors (dated by TCRdb to 2016 to 2017). The library was produced with the immunoSEQ multiplex PCR assay. For the multiplex PCR, a mixture combining 60 forward primers for TCR Vbeta segments and 13 reverse primers for TCR Jbeta segments was used. Entries here come from immuneACCESS through TCRdb and include only in-frame sequences with V and J called. Some clones fail to appear in such tables; in the studies checked, an unresolved V gene covers under half of the shortfall, and the cause of the remainder is unknown. In this sample the table shows some 91,000 clones, about 80% of which occur a single time. Together, the top ten hold roughly 7.7% of the sample. The material sequenced was PBMCs. These receptors were taken from a man aged 40-50 years in good health and CMV-seropositive.

The J gene is TRBJ2-7, the V gene TRBV28, with D tentatively TRBD1 (5 bases). The CDR3 spans 14 residues. Germline CDR1 and CDR2: MDHEN and SYDVKM. V lost 6 bases to trimming and J lost 5 bases, with 17 bases between them. CDR3 coding DNA: TGTGCCAGCAGCCCTCTCCAGGGTTTCCACGAGCAGTACTTC. It is translated as CASSPLQGFHEQYF.

The chain employs TRBV29-1 and TRBJ2-1; 14 bases align to TRBD2. The CDR3 sequence is 16 residues long. V shed 6 bases and J 7 bases; nucleotides not matched to a gene: 11. Germline CDR1 and CDR2: SQVTM and ANQGSEA. This CDR3 is CSVSGTSGSRGNEQFF. The CDR3 nucleotides read TGCAGCGTCTCCGGGACTAGCGGGAGTAGGGGGAATGAGCAGTTCTTC.

The chain couples TRBV5-1 to TRBJ2-4, with D tentatively TRBD2 (7 bases). With 4 bases removed from V and 1 base from J, the gap between germline ends came to 12 bases. Per germline, CDR1 SGHRS and CDR2 YFSETQ. This CDR3 spans 15 amino acids. This CDR3 reads CASSIGGAAKNIQYF. CDR3 sequence (DNA): TGCGCCAGCAGCATAGGGGGGGCGGCCAAAAACATTCAGTACTTC.

This clone was seen once. This sequence joins TRBV15 and TRBJ2-7; D ambiguous. The CDR3 runs 14 residues. Germline lookup yields CDR1 LNHNV and CDR2 YYDKDF (reference sequence). The V gene lost 0 bases and the J gene lost 3 bases, with 9 bases spanning the gap. The CDR3 DNA sequence: TGTGCCACCAGCAGAGATCGTGGCAACTACGAGCAGTACTTC. This codes for CATSRDRGNYEQYF.

This clone is a singleton in its sample. The chain uses TRBV29-1 and TRBJ2-5; tentative D call: TRBD2 (5 bases). The V and J ends lost 7 bases and 3 bases respectively, with 18 bases between them. This CDR3 is 14 amino acids long. In germline, CDR1 is SQVTM, CDR2 ANQGSEA. The CDR3 bases are TGCAGCGCCCAAGAGGGAATCCTCAAAGAGACCCAGTACTTC. Its protein is CSAQEGILKETQYF.

This chain links TRBV28 with TRBJ2-5; a possible D gene is TRBD2 (5 bases). This CDR3 has 15 amino acids. Looked up from germline, CDR1 is MDHEN and CDR2 is SYDVKM. V lost 2 bases and J lost 3, with 13 bases in between. In DNA form, the CDR3 reads TGTGCCAGCAGTTTACCCCCCACTAGGAAAGAGACCCAGTACTTC. This codes for CASSLPPTRKETQYF.

The J gene is TRBJ2-7, the V gene TRBV2; 9 bases are a match to TRBD1. This CDR3 is built from 13 residues. Germline lookup yields CDR1 SNHLY and CDR2 FYNNEI. Germline trimming cut 6 bases from V and 6 bases from J; bases unmatched to any gene: 6. The chain's CDR3 is CASSAETGGEQYF. The DNA for the CDR3 is TGTGCCAGCAGCGCCGAGACAGGGGGCGAGCAGTACTTC.

The V call is TRBV12-5, the J call TRBJ1-5, with D unresolved. V lost 2 bases, J lost 6 bases, and 14 bases lay in between. Germline V gene lookup returns CDR1 LGHNT and CDR2 FRNRAP. CDR3 length equals 15 residues. CDR3 coding DNA: TGTGCTAGTGGTTTGCTTGAACATGGCGGTCAGCCCCAGCATTTT. This codes for CASGLLEHGGQPQHF. Filled out from reference TRBV12-5 and TRBJ1-5, the complete variable domain reads DARVTQTPRHKVTEMGQEVTMRCQPILGHNTVFWYRQTMMQGLELLAYFRNRAPLDDSGMPKDRFSAEMPDATLATLKIQPSEPRDSAVYFCASGLLEHGGQPQHFGDGTRLSIL.

The V call is TRBV10-3, the J call TRBJ2-2; 7 nucleotides line up with TRBD2. Losses at the gene ends were 2 bases for V and 0 bases for J; bases not matched to a gene: 3. The germline V gene encodes CDR1 ENHRY and CDR2 SYGVKD. CDR3 length equals 16 residues. The CDR3 sequence is CAISESGAANTGELFF. The CDR3 nucleotides are TGTGCCATCAGTGAGAGCGGGGCCGCGAACACCGGGGAGCTGTTTTTT.

Worth noting for this clone: One end of the junction is discordant with germline, which a read error may explain. The rearrangement joins TRBV7-9 to TRBJ2-1, with 9 bases matching TRBD2. This CDR3 region has 16 residues. Germline V CDR1 and CDR2: SEHNR, FQNEAQ (reference sequence). In nucleotides, the CDR3 is TGTTCCAGCAGCTCTCCCCGGACTAGCGCCTACAATGAGCAGTTCTTC. Its translation: CSSSSPRTSAYNEQFF.

The chain is built from TRBV5-4 and TRBJ2-1, with D possibly TRBD2 on 6 matching bases. With 0 bases removed from V and 0 bases from J, the gap between germline ends came to 10 bases. The CDR3 is 16 residues long. The V gene's germline CDR1 is SGHNT and CDR2 YYREEE (reference sequence). Here the CDR3 DNA reads TGTGCCAGCAGCTTGGAACTAGCAGTCTCCTACAATGAGCAGTTCTTC. As protein: CASSLELAVSYNEQFF.

The chain employs TRBV28 and TRBJ2-7; 8 bases are shared with TRBD1. Losses at the gene ends were 4 bases for V and 2 bases for J; bases not matched to a gene: 10. The germline V gene has CDR1 MDHEN and CDR2 SYDVKM. The CDR3 has 16 residues. The CDR3 here is CASSSNSGGAPYEQYF. In DNA, the CDR3 is TGTGCCAGCAGTTCAAATTCAGGGGGCGCGCCCTACGAGCAGTACTTC.

The CDR3 nucleotides read TGTGCCAGCAGCGTAGCTGGGACAGGGGATCGGGAGCTGTTTTTT. Amino acids: CASSVAGTGDRELFF. This sequence joins TRBV9 and TRBJ2-2; 10 nucleotides align to TRBD1. Germline V gene lookup returns CDR1 SGDLS and CDR2 YYNGEE. This CDR3 comprises 15 residues. With 0 bases clipped from V and 9 bases from J, the junction kept 5 bases outside the gene matches.

The chain employs TRBV4-1 and TRBJ2-5; the match to TRBD2 covers 14 bases. Losses at the gene ends were 4 bases for V and 1 base for J; bases not matched to a gene: 5. Germline-derived CDR1 and CDR2 are MGHRA and YSYEKL. The CDR3 is 17 residues long. The CDR3 coding sequence is TGCGCCAGCAGCCCCGGGACTAGCGGGAGCACCCAAGAGACCCAGTACTTC. Protein: CASSPGTSGSTQETQYF.

V gene TRBV7-8 combines with J gene TRBJ2-7; the D is unclear. Germline assignment: CDR1 SGHVS and CDR2 FQNEAQ. The CDR3 is 13 residues long. V was cut by 5 bases and J by 2 bases, with 10 bases left in between. This chain's CDR3 is CASSHEQAYEQYF. DNA for the CDR3: TGTGCCAGCAGCCACGAGCAGGCCTACGAGCAGTACTTC.

The gene calls are TRBV5-4 and TRBJ1-4; possibly TRBD1 for D (5 bases). The germline V and J ends were trimmed by 0 bases and 5 bases, with 11 bases remaining between them. This CDR3 is built from 15 residues. CDR1 and CDR2 (germline): SGHNT, YYREEE (reference sequence). DNA of the CDR3: TGTGCCAGCAGCTTGGCAGGACAAACAAATGAAAAACTGTTTTTT. This codes for CASSLAGQTNEKLFF.

This chain links TRBV15 with TRBJ2-1, with TRBD1 as a possible D gene (5 bases). Trimming took 0 bases from V and 12 from J, leaving 12 bases between them. The CDR3 contains 13 residues. Germline V gives CDR1 LNHNV, CDR2 YYDKDF (reference sequence). CDR3 in DNA: TGTGCCACCAGCAGAGACAAGGGGATAAGGCAGTTCTTC. Translation: CATSRDKGIRQFF.

The V gene is TRBV19, the J gene TRBJ2-2, with TRBD1 as a possible D gene (6 bases). Trimming took off 0 bases at V and 4 bases at J, with 6 bases between the two ends. Looked up from germline, CDR1 is LNHDA and CDR2 is SQIVND (reference sequence). This CDR3 contains 14 residues. The CDR3 DNA reads TGTGCCAGTAGTATAGACAGGGGCACCGGGGAGCTGTTTTTT. Translated: CASSIDRGTGELFF.

V gene TRBV5-6 combines with J gene TRBJ1-6, with D tentatively TRBD1 (6 bases). Germline-derived CDR1 and CDR2 are SGHDT and YYEEEE. V was cut by 3 bases and J by 0 bases, with 16 bases left in between. The CDR3 has 18 residues. The CDR3, as DNA: TGTGCCAGCAGCTGGTCGGGGGGCACGAGCTCCTATAATTCACCCCTCCACTTT. This codes for CASSWSGGTSSYNSPLHF.

V usage is TRBV27 and J usage is TRBJ2-7; possible D gene TRBD1, 5 bases. The CDR3 extends over 12 amino acids. Germline loops: CDR1 MNHEY, CDR2 SMNVEV (reference sequence). Trimming took 4 bases from V and 6 from J, leaving 10 bases between them. CDR3 residues: CASSSQGSEQYF. CDR3 nucleotides: TGTGCCAGCAGTTCGCAGGGAAGCGAGCAGTACTTC.

The table lists this clone with a few counts. The genes are TRBV5-4 and TRBJ1-2, with TRBD1 matching over 9 bases. The trim removed 5 bases at V and 2 bases at J, leaving 4 bases unmatched. CDR3 size: 14 residues. Germline CDR1 is SGHNT and CDR2 is YYREEE (reference sequence). The CDR3 loop is CASRMTGGNYGYTF. The CDR3 nucleotides read TGTGCCAGCAGGATGACAGGGGGGAACTATGGCTACACCTTC. The entire variable domain, with the rest obtained from reference TRBV5-4 and TRBJ1-2, is as follows: ETGVTQSPTHLIKTRGQQVTLRCSSQSGHNTVSWYQQALGQGPQFIFQYYREEENGRGNFPPRFSGLQFPNYSSELNVNALELDDSALYLCASRMTGGNYGYTFGSGTRLTVV.

The chain carries TRBV11-2 and TRBJ1-4; the match to TRBD1 covers 7 bases. This CDR3 contains 15 residues. Germline V gene data show CDR1 as SGHAT and CDR2 as FQNNGV. Losses at the gene ends were 6 bases for V and 10 bases for J; bases not matched to a gene: 14. This CDR3 is CASSFGTARDGKLFF. CDR3 DNA sequence: TGTGCCAGCAGTTTCGGGACAGCGCGAGACGGAAAACTGTTTTTT.

This clone occurred a few times. J is TRBJ2-2 and V is TRBV14, with 10 bases identical to TRBD1. After removal of 4 bases from V and 7 bases from J, the junction contained 9 bases not matched to a gene. The CDR3 consists of 16 residues. Germline V gives CDR1 SGHDN, CDR2 FVKESK. CDR3: CASSPGGQGPHGELFF. CDR3 coding DNA: TGTGCCAGCAGCCCCGGGGGACAGGGGCCGCACGGGGAGCTGTTTTTT.

The chain couples TRBV27 to TRBJ2-5, with TRBD1 matching over 8 bases. V gave up 4 bases and J gave up 7 bases; unmatched junction bases: 8. The CDR3 runs to 14 residues. Per the germline V gene, CDR1 is MNHEY and CDR2 is SMNVEV (reference sequence). CDR3 region: CASSSRTGLGTQYF. The DNA for the CDR3 is TGTGCCAGCAGTTCGCGGACAGGGTTGGGGACCCAGTACTTC.

This rearrangement joins TRBV28 to TRBJ2-7, with TRBD2 matching over 7 bases. Losses at the gene ends were 4 bases for V and 4 bases for J; bases not matched to a gene: 7. This CDR3 spans 14 amino acids. Germline-derived CDR1 and CDR2 are MDHEN and SYDVKM. The CDR3 protein is CASSYAGAVYEQYF. In DNA form, the CDR3 reads TGTGCCAGCAGTTATGCGGGAGCTGTTTACGAGCAGTACTTC.

The chain employs TRBV27 and TRBJ2-5; 9 bases are a match to TRBD1. The J call could be wrong; TRBJ2-7 is a better fit for the DNA end. Germline V gene sequence: CDR1 MNHEY, CDR2 SMNVEV (reference sequence). The CDR3 consists of 16 residues. The CDR3 DNA sequence: TGTGCCAGCAGTTTATCCCCCTCGGGACAGGGCTACGAGCAGTACTTC. This sequence encodes CASSLSPSGQGYEQYF.

The genes are TRBV10-2 and TRBJ1-2, with D perhaps matching TRBD1 (6 bases). The CDR3 length is 13 residues. Between the trimmed V and J ends, which lost 5 bases and 2 bases, there was a span of 9 bases. Germline CDR1 reads WSHSY; CDR2 reads SAAADI. The CDR3 loop reads CASSPGVNYGYTF. CDR3 bases: TGCGCCAGCAGTCCAGGGGTAAACTATGGCTACACCTTC.

This clone showed up just a few times. This rearrangement joins TRBV6-6 to TRBJ2-5; 8 nucleotides line up with TRBD2. In germline, CDR1 is MNHNY, CDR2 SVGAGI (reference sequence). The CDR3 is 16 residues long. Trimming at V came to 6 bases and at J to 4 bases, leaving 13 bases not matched to a gene. The CDR3 here is CASSHGGGLGIETQYF. DNA of the CDR3: TGTGCCAGCAGCCACGGGGGGGGACTAGGTATAGAGACCCAGTACTTC.

The chain links TRBV6-5 to TRBJ1-5; 8 bases fit TRBD1. The CDR3 is made up of 13 amino acids. Losses at the gene ends were 6 bases for V and 5 bases for J; bases not matched to a gene: 3. Looked up from germline, CDR1 is MNHEY and CDR2 is SVGAGI. Here the CDR3 DNA reads TGTGCCAGCAGAAAACAGGGGGATCAGCCCCAGCATTTT. It encodes CASRKQGDQPQHF.

The V gene is TRBV28, the J gene TRBJ1-1; D is undetermined. The CDR3 contains 15 residues. The V and J ends lost 2 bases and 1 base respectively, with 11 bases between them. CDR1 is MDHEN, CDR2 SYDVKM, per germline. The CDR3 DNA is TGTGCCAGCAGTTTAGCTATGTTAAGGAACACTGAAGCTTTCTTT. Translation: CASSLAMLRNTEAFF. The variable domain in full, with the rest retrieved from reference TRBV28 and TRBJ1-1, is DVKVTQSSRYLVKRTGEKVFLECVQDMDHENMFWYRQDPGLGLRLIYFSYDVKMKEKGDIPEGYSVSREKKERFSLILESASTNQTSMYLCASSLAMLRNTEAFFGQGTRLTVV.

V gene TRBV18 combines with J gene TRBJ1-5, with 8 bases fitting TRBD1. Germline V CDR1 and CDR2: KGHSH, LQKENI. Trimming cost V 3 bases and J 5 bases; bases outside gene matches: 3. This CDR3 contains 14 residues. The CDR3, as DNA: TGTGCCAGCTCACCCGACAGGGGAGATCAGCCCCAGCATTTT. Amino acid sequence: CASSPDRGDQPQHF.

The chain is built from TRBV5-6 and TRBJ2-7; 13 positions agree with TRBD2. The V and J ends lost 2 bases and 6 bases, in that order; junction bases with no gene match: 11. The CDR3 consists of 17 residues. CDR1 and CDR2 (germline): SGHDT, YYEEEE. The CDR3 loop reads CASSFIGLAGVGSEQYF. The CDR3 region has the DNA TGTGCCAGCAGCTTTATAGGACTAGCGGGAGTAGGGTCCGAGCAGTACTTC. Looking up the rest from reference TRBV5-6 and TRBJ2-7 gives the full variable domain: DAGVTQSPTHLIKTRGQQVTLRCSPKSGHDTVSWYQQALGQGPQFIFQYYEEEERQRGNFPDRFSGHQFPNYSSELNVNALLLGDSALYLCASSFIGLAGVGSEQYFGPGTRLTVT.